This T cell receptor beta chain was identified during a study of spatial heterogeneity in lung cancer. Findings and limits, study-wide: Intratumoral expanded alpha and beta TCR counts were found to track tumor mutation counts.

Indicated time point: sample taken at primary tumor resection. TCRdb re-derived calls from the 5' RACE reads in MiXCR, one entry per CDR3 protein. The profile shows roughly 5,200 distinct CDR3 sequences, just under 4% of them singletons. In its sample, this clonotype is medium-sized (0.01 to 0.1%). Its specificity is unknown. This CDR3 spans 18 amino acids. V shed 5 bases, J shed 0 bases, and the junction held 13 bases outside the gene matches. The sample was lung tumor tissue, taken at surgery. The chain uses TRBV12-3 or TRBV12-4 and TRBJ2-4; 7 nucleotides agree with TRBD2. The source is a female donor with early-stage non-small cell lung cancer. The CDR3 loop is CASSPGGPSGLAKNIQYF. CDR3 nucleotide sequence: TGTGCCAGCAGTCCGGGGGGACCGTCTGGACTAGCCAAAAACATTCAGTACTTC.